The text below deals with one TCR beta chain. Trimming took 4 bases from V and 3 from J; bases not matched to a gene: 5. From germline, CDR1 is MNHEY and CDR2 SVGAGI. This CDR3 has 14 amino acids. These data originate in a study of blood T cell repertoires in COVID-19. In the authors' methods: Amplification of reference gene primers provided the estimated nucleated cell counts. Profiling relied on immunoSEQ multiplex PCR, and the TCRdb table lists in-frame clones only, not all of them. That table supplies the V and J calls and clone size; D and trimming were determined from the DNA. This sample has roughly 220,000 clones, with approximately 85% found just once.

This chain joins TRBV6-5 and TRBJ2-5; 7 positions match TRBD1. Material for sequencing was peripheral blood. The receptor was isolated from a man aged 50 to 60 who had recovered from COVID-19. The CDR3: CASSSDRAKETQYF. The CDR3 nucleotides are TGTGCCAGCAGTTCTGACAGGGCGAAAGAGACCCAGTACTTC.